Below, 20 T cell receptor beta chains from the same sample are listed, as sequenced in a study of cytomegalovirus exposure and HLA in healthy donors. The PCR employed 60 Vbeta primers together with 13 Jbeta primers. Only in-frame clones appear in the TCRdb table, and some are missing; sequencing was by immunoSEQ multiplex PCR. This table has about 190,000 clones, roughly 68% appearing once. The sample was PBMCs. Receptors were obtained from a woman aged 25 to 39 in good health and CMV-seronegative.

The chain carries TRBV2 and TRBJ2-3; a weak D match, TRBD2 (6 bases). The CDR3 spans 15 residues. Germline CDR1 is SNHLY and CDR2 is FYNNEI. The V gene lost 3 bases and the J gene lost 0 bases, with 10 bases spanning the gap. DNA of the CDR3: TGTGCCAGCAGTGACGGGAGATCTAGCACAGATACGCAGTATTTT. As protein: CASSDGRSSTDTQYF.

The V gene is TRBV11-2, the J gene TRBJ1-1, with D perhaps matching TRBD1 (5 bases). Germline V gene data show CDR1 as SGHAT and CDR2 as FQNNGV. Trimming stripped 8 bases from V and 9 bases from J, with 19 bases between. The CDR3 contains 13 residues. CDR3 sequence (DNA): TGTGCCAGCCAGAGGCCCAGGGAAGTTCAAGCTTTCTTT. It yields the protein CASQRPREVQAFF.

V and J are TRBV29-1 and TRBJ1-1; no clear D. The CDR3 contains 13 residues. V lost 4 bases and J lost 4, with 13 bases in between. The V gene's germline CDR1 is SQVTM and CDR2 ANQGSEA. DNA of the CDR3: TGCAGCGTTGCGCACAGACATACCACTGAAGCTTTCTTT. Translating gives CSVAHRHTTEAFF.

This clone was found a few times. This chain joins TRBV5-1 and TRBJ2-1; 16 positions match TRBD2. The ends lost 0 bases at V and 1 base at J; junction bases unmatched: 7. The CDR3 contains 20 residues. Germline CDR1 SGHRS, CDR2 YFSETQ. The CDR3 nucleotides read TGCGCCAGCAGCTTGGAGGGACTAGCGGGAGGGGTCGGGTCCTACAATGAGCAGTTCTTC. Translation: CASSLEGLAGGVGSYNEQFF.

The chain joins TRBV4-2 to TRBJ1-2; tentative D call: TRBD1 (5 bases). The CDR3 consists of 15 residues. V shed 0 bases and J shed 4 bases, with 12 bases lying between them. The germline V gene has CDR1 LGHNA and CDR2 YNFKEQ. DNA for the CDR3: TGTGCCAGCAGCCAAGACCCCGGGCAGGGCTATGGCTACACCTTC. Its protein is CASSQDPGQGYGYTF.

The chain carries TRBV4-3 and TRBJ1-2, with unresolved D. CDR1 LGHNA and CDR2 YSLEER come from the germline V gene. V lost 3 bases to trimming and J lost 1 base, with 12 bases between them. The CDR3 totals 15 residues. The CDR3 sequence: CASSHSIAVNYGYTF. The CDR3 DNA reads TGCGCCAGCAGCCACTCGATAGCGGTTAACTATGGCTACACCTTC.

The V gene is TRBV5-1, the J gene TRBJ2-1, with TRBD2 matching 15 bases. V dropped 4 bases and J dropped 4; count of bases not matched to a gene: 9. Germline V gene lookup returns CDR1 SGHRS and CDR2 YFSETQ. The CDR3 loop spans 18 amino acids. CDR3 in DNA: TGCGCCAGCAGCCCGGGACTAGCGGGGGGCCAAAATTACAATGAGCAGTTCTTC. Amino acid sequence: CASSPGLAGGQNYNEQFF.

This rearrangement joins TRBV15 to TRBJ2-5; 9 nucleotides match TRBD2. V shed 7 bases, J shed 5 bases, and the junction held 11 bases outside the gene matches. The CDR3 is made up of 15 amino acids. CDR1 is LNHNV, CDR2 YYDKDF, per germline (reference sequence). For the CDR3, the DNA is TGTGCCACCAACTCAGGGACTAGCAGGGGGGAGACCCAGTACTTC. This gives the protein CATNSGTSRGETQYF.

This CDR3 is CASSNAGQGYGYTF. The CDR3 DNA reads TGTGCCAGCAGCAACGCGGGACAGGGGTATGGCTACACCTTC. The genes are TRBV7-9 and TRBJ1-2; 10 nucleotides agree with TRBD1. This CDR3 spans 14 amino acids. CDR1 and CDR2 (germline): SEHNR, FQNEAQ (reference sequence). Trimming at V came to 5 bases and at J to 5 bases, leaving 5 bases not matched to a gene.

This sequence joins TRBV10-3 and TRBJ2-3; weak D call: TRBD2 (5 bases). The CDR3 is made up of 15 amino acids. V lost 4 bases to trimming and J lost 3 bases, with 14 bases between them. Per germline, CDR1 ENHRY and CDR2 SYGVKD. CDR3 bases: TGTGCCATCAGTGCTCTAGGAGGTGGGACAGATACGCAGTATTTT. Translated: CAISALGGGTDTQYF.

The V gene is TRBV7-8, the J gene TRBJ1-2; D gene uncertain. Between the trimmed V and J ends, which lost 4 bases and 4 bases, there was a span of 13 bases. There are 14 residues in the CDR3. CDR1 SGHVS and CDR2 FQNEAQ come from the germline V gene. This chain's CDR3 is CASSSTTSSYGYTF. For the CDR3, the DNA is TGTGCCAGCAGCTCCACGACAAGCTCCTATGGCTACACCTTC.

This chain joins TRBV7-2 and TRBJ2-2, with TRBD1 as a possible D gene (6 bases). The CDR3 covers 16 residues. CDR1 is SGHTA, CDR2 FQGNSA, per germline. The V and J ends lost 3 bases and 4 bases respectively, with 15 bases between them. CDR3 sequence (DNA): TGTGCCAGCAGCTTCACCATACAGGGACCCACCGGGGAGCTGTTTTTT. Its translation is CASSFTIQGPTGELFF.

The J gene is TRBJ2-1, the V gene TRBV9; 8 bases fit TRBD2. CDR1 is SGDLS and CDR2 is YYNGEE in the germline V gene. The trim removed 2 bases at V and 5 bases at J, leaving 6 bases unmatched. This CDR3 region has 15 residues. CDR3 sequence: CASSVGGALDNEQFF. The CDR3 nucleotides are TGTGCCAGCAGCGTCGGGGGGGCCTTAGACAATGAGCAGTTCTTC. Full variable domain (remainder filled in from reference TRBV9 and TRBJ2-1): DSGVTQTPKHLITATGQRVTLRCSPRSGDLSVYWYQQSLDQGLQFLIQYYNGEERAKGNILERFSAQQFPDLHSELNLSSLELGDSALYFCASSVGGALDNEQFFGPGTRLTVL.

This clone was counted a few times. The CDR3 is CASSLALAATTYEQYF. CDR3 in DNA: TGCGCCAGCAGCTTGGCCTTAGCGGCTACCACCTACGAGCAGTACTTC. The V and J genes are TRBV5-1 and TRBJ2-7; D is perhaps TRBD2 (6 bases). The CDR3 loop spans 16 amino acids. Germline CDR1 and CDR2: SGHRS and YFSETQ. The V and J ends lost 0 bases and 2 bases respectively, with 15 bases between them.

The chain couples TRBV7-6 to TRBJ1-5; D might be TRBD1 (5 bases). Looked up from germline, CDR1 is SGHVS and CDR2 is FNYEAQ. The V and J ends lost 1 base and 4 bases respectively, with 14 bases between them. This CDR3 has 16 amino acids. Written as DNA, the CDR3 is TGTGCCAGCAGCTTAGGCGGGGGGGGGAGAAATCAGCCCCAGCATTTT. Protein product: CASSLGGGGRNQPQHF.

This chain joins TRBV6-5 and TRBJ1-5, with TRBD1 as a possible D gene (6 bases). The CDR3 is 13 amino acids. Germline V gene sequence: CDR1 MNHEY, CDR2 SVGAGI. V lost 4 bases, J lost 6 bases, and 10 bases lay in between. The CDR3 sequence: CASSLQGSQPQHF. The CDR3 DNA follows: TGTGCCAGCAGTTTGCAGGGGAGTCAGCCCCAGCATTTT.

V and J are TRBV7-9 and TRBJ1-4; 8 nucleotides agree with TRBD1. With 4 bases clipped from V and 8 bases from J, the junction kept 6 bases outside the gene matches. The CDR3 has 14 amino acids. From germline, CDR1 is SEHNR and CDR2 FQNEAQ (reference sequence). CDR3 sequence reads: CASSSGGRREKLFF. Written as DNA, the CDR3 is TGTGCCAGCAGCTCAGGGGGCAGGAGGGAAAAACTGTTTTTT.

V is TRBV7-3 and J is TRBJ2-3, with D perhaps matching TRBD2 (5 bases). The CDR3 runs 13 residues. Trimming cost V 5 bases and J 5 bases, with 11 bases left between them. The germline CDR1 and CDR2 sequences are SGHTA and FQGTGA. For the CDR3, the DNA is TGTGCCAGCAGCCAAAGCGGCGTAGATACGCAGTATTTT. This sequence encodes CASSQSGVDTQYF. Looking up the rest from reference TRBV7-3 and TRBJ2-3 gives the full variable domain: GAGVSQTPSNKVTEKGKYVELRCDPISGHTALYWYRQSLGQGPEFLIYFQGTGAADDSGLPNDRFFAVRPEGSVSTLKIQRTERGDSAVYLCASSQSGVDTQYFGPGTRLTVL.

V is TRBV18 and J is TRBJ1-5, with D possibly being TRBD1 (5 bases). This CDR3 has 14 residues. V was shortened by 2 bases and J by 7 bases, with 12 bases between the two germline ends. CDR1 and CDR2 (germline): KGHSH, LQKENI. CDR3 nucleotide sequence: TGTGCCAGCTCACCAGGGGGAGGGTACCAGCCCCAGCATTTT. Protein: CASSPGGGYQPQHF.

The rearrangement links TRBV5-4 to TRBJ2-5; 9 bases fit TRBD2. The germline V gene encodes CDR1 SGHNT and CDR2 YYREEE (reference sequence). After removal of 4 bases from V and 6 bases from J, the junction contained 10 bases not matched to a gene. The CDR3 is 15 residues long. The CDR3 DNA is TGTGCCAGCAGCGCGGCGGGGGGGCCGCTTCAGACCCAGTACTTC. Encoded protein: CASSAAGGPLQTQYF. The complete variable domain, with remaining parts taken from reference TRBV5-4 and TRBJ2-5, reads ETGVTQSPTHLIKTRGQQVTLRCSSQSGHNTVSWYQQALGQGPQFIFQYYREEENGRGNFPPRFSGLQFPNYSSELNVNALELDDSALYLCASSAAGGPLQTQYFGPGTRLLVL.